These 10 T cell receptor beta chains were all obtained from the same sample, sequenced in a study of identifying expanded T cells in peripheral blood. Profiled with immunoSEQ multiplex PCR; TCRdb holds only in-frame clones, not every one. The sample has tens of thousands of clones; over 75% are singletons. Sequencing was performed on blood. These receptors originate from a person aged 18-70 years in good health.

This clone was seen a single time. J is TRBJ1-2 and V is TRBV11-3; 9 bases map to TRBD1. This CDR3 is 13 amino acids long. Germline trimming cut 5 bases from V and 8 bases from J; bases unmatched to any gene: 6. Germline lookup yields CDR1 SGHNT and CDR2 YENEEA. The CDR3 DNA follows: TGTGCCAGCAGCCCCACAGGGGGCCTCGGCTACACCTTC. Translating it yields CASSPTGGLGYTF.

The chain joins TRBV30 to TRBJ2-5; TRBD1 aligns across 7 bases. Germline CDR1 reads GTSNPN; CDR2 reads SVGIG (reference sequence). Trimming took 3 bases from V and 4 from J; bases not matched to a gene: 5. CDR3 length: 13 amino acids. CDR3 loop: CAWRYRGRETQYF. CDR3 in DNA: TGTGCCTGGAGATACAGGGGAAGAGAGACCCAGTACTTC.

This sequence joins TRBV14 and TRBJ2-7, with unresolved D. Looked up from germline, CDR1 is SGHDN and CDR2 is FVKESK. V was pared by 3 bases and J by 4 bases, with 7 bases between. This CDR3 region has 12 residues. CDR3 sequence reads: CASSHMQYEQYF. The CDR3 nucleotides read TGTGCCAGCAGCCATATGCAATACGAGCAGTACTTC.

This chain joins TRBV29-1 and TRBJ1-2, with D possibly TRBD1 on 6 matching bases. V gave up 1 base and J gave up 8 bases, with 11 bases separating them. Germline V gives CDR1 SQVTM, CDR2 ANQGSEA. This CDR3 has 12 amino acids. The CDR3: CSVEGTVRGYTF. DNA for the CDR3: TGCAGCGTTGAAGGGACAGTCCGAGGCTACACCTTC.

CDR3 sequence: CASSLFSGLAGNNEQFF. The CDR3 DNA sequence: TGTGCCAGCAGCTTATTTTCGGGACTAGCGGGGAACAATGAGCAGTTCTTC. J is TRBJ2-1 and V is TRBV7-2; 13 bases match TRBD2. This CDR3 spans 17 amino acids. Germline assignment: CDR1 SGHTA and CDR2 FQGNSA. The V gene end was trimmed by 2 bases and the J gene end by 5 bases; junction bases not matched to a gene: 6.

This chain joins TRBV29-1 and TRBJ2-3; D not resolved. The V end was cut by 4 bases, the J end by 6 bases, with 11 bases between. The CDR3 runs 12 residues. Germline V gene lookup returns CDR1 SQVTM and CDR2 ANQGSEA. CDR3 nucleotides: TGCAGCGTTGTCATCGCGGCTGATACGCAGTATTTT. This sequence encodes CSVVIAADTQYF.

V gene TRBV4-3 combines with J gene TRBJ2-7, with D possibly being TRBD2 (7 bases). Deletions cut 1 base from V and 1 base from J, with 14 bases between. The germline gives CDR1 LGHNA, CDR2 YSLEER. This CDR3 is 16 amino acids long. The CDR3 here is CASSQGAGAQSYEQYF. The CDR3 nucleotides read TGCGCCAGCAGCCAAGGGGCGGGGGCCCAATCCTACGAGCAGTACTTC.

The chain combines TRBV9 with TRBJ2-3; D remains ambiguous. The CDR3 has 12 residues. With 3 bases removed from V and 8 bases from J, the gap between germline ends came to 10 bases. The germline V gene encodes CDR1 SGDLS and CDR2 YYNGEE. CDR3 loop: CASSETKGTQYF. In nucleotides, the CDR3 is TGTGCCAGCAGCGAGACGAAGGGTACGCAGTATTTT.

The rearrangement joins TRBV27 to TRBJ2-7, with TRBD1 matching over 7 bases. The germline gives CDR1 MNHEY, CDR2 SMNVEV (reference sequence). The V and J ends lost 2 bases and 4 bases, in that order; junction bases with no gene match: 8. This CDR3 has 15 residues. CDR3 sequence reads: CASSLAGGFRYEQYF. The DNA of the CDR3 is TGTGCCAGCAGTTTAGCAGGGGGATTTCGGTACGAGCAGTACTTC.

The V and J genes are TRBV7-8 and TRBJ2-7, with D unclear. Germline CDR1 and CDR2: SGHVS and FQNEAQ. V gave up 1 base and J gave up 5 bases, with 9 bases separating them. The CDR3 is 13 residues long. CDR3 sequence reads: CASSLEVNHEQYV. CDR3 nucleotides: TGTGCCAGCAGCTTAGAAGTGAACCACGAGCAGTACGTC.